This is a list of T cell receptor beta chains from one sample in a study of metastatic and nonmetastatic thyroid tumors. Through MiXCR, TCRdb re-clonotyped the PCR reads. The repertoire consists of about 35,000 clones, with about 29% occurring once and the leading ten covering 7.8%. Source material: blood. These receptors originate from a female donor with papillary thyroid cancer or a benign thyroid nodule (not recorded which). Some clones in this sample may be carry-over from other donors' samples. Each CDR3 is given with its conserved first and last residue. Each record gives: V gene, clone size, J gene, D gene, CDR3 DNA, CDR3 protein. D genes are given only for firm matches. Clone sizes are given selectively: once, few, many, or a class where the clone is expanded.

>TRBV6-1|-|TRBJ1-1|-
TGTGCCAGCAGGTCCTCCGGGACCAGTCTCCGCACTGAAGCTTTCTTT
CASRSSGTSLRTEAFF
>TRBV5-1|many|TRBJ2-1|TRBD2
TGCGCCAGCAGCTTTGGCGGGGGACGGTACAATGAGCAGTTCTTC
CASSFGGGRYNEQFF
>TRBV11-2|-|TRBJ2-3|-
TGTGCCAGCAGCCGGACCGGACAAACGACAGATACGCAGTATTTT
CASSRTGQTTDTQYF
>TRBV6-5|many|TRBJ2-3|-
TGTGCCAGCAGTTACGGTCGGGGGGCCGGCACAGATACGCAGTATTTT
CASSYGRGAGTDTQYF
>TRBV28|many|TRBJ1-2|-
TGTGCCAGCAGCGTTAACAACTATGGCTACACCTTC
CASSVNNYGYTF
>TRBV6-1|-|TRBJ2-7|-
TGTGCCAGCAGTGAAGCCTCGGAGGGTCCATACGAGCAGTACTTC
CASSEASEGPYEQYF
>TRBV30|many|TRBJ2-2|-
TGTGCCTGGAATGGTGGCGGGGTCCTCACCGGGGAGCTGTTTTTT
CAWNGGGVLTGELFF
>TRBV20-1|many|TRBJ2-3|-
TGCAGTGCTAGACCTAGCACAGATACGCAGTATTTT
CSARPSTDTQYF
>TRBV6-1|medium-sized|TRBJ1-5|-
TGTGCCAGCAGTGGCCGGGACGGGGACATCAATCAGCCCCAGCATTTT
CASSGRDGDINQPQHF
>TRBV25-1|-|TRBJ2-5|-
TGTGCCTGCAGTGGGCATACAACCCAAGAGACCAAGTACTTC
CACSGHTTQETKYF
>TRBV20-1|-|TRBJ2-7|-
TGCAGTGCTAGGGACGGCCGCGAGCAGTACTTC
CSARDGREQYF
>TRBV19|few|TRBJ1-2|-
TGTGCCAGTAGTACGATCGGCAGTAACTATGGCTACACCTTC
CASSTIGSNYGYTF
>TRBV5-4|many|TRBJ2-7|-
TGTGCCAGCAGCTTTTCAGGGTCGTCCTACGAGCAGTACTTC
CASSFSGSSYEQYF
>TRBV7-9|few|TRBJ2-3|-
TGTGCCAGCAGCTTAGGAAGCACAGATACGCAGTATTTT
CASSLGSTDTQYF
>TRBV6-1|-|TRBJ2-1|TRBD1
TGTGCCAGCACTCCCCGAACAGGGGACTACAATGAGCAGTTCTTC
CASTPRTGDYNEQFF
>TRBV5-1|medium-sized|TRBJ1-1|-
TGCGCCAGCAGTCCGGAGGTTAACATGAACACTGAAGCTTTCTTT
CASSPEVNMNTEAFF
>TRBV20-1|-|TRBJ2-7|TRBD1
TGCAGTGCTAGGAGCCGGACAGGATACGAGCAGTACTTC
CSARSRTGYEQYF
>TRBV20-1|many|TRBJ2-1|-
TGCAGTGCTCGCAGACCTGATGACAGATACGAGCAGTTCTTC
CSARRPDDRYEQFF
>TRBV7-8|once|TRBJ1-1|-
TGTGCCAGCAGCTTAGAACAGAACACTGAAGCTTTCTTT
CASSLEQNTEAFF
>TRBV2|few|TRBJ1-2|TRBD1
TGTGCCATTGGCCGGACAGGGAGAGATCTTGGCTACACCTTC
CAIGRTGRDLGYTF
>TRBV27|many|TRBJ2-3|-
TGTGCCAGCAGTTTATCCCCCAACCAGGGTTCAGCAGATACGCAGTATTTT
CASSLSPNQGSADTQYF
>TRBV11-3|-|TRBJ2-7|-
TGTGCCAGTACCCCTAGTTACGAGCAGTACTTC
CASTPSYEQYF
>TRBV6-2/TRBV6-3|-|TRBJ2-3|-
TGTGCCAGCATTTACTTGATCGACGCAGATGCGCAGTATTTT
CASIYLIDADAQYF
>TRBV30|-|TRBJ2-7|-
TGTGCCTGGGATTGGTACGAGCAGTACTTC
CAWDWYEQYF
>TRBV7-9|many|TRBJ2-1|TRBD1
TGTGCCAGCAGCCCAAGACAGGGGGGTTGGGATGAGCAGTTCTTC
CASSPRQGGWDEQFF
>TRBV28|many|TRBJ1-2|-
TGTGCCAGCTGGGAAAAGGGACATCTTTCTGGCTACACCTTC
CASWEKGHLSGYTF
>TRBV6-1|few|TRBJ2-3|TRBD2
TGTGCCAGCACAATCGGGAGGAGTTCGTATTGGTATTTT
CASTIGRSSYWYF
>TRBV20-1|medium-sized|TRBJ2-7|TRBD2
TGCAGTGCTACTAGCGGGGAAACCTACGAGCAGTACTTC
CSATSGETYEQYF
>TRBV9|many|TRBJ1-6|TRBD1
TGTGCCAGCAGCGTAGTGGGACAGGCGAATTCACCCCTCCACTTT
CASSVVGQANSPLHF
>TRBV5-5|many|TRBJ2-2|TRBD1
TGTGCCAGCAGCACTGGGGACAGGGTTGGCGGGGAGCTGTTTTTT
CASSTGDRVGGELFF
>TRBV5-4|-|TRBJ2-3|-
TGTGCCAGCAGCTTGGAATCGGGAATGCGTGAGGATACGCAGTATTTT
CASSLESGMREDTQYF
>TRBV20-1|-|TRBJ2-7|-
TGCAGTGCCAGGTCCGGCTCCTACGAGCAGTACTTC
CSARSGSYEQYF
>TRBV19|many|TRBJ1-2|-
TGTGCCAGTAGGAACCCTATAAAATATGGCTACACCTTC
CASRNPIKYGYTF
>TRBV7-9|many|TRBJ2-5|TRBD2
TGTGCCAGCAGCCCTGTTGCGGGAGGGGGGGAGACCCAGTACTTC
CASSPVAGGGETQYF
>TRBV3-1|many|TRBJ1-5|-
TGTGCCAGCAGCCAAGGAGATCAGCCCCAGCATTTT
CASSQGDQPQHF
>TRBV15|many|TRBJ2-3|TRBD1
TGTGCCACCAGCAGAGTCCTACTAACCGGGACAGGCACAGATACGCAGTATTTT
CATSRVLLTGTGTDTQYF
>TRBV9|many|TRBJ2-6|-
TGTGCCAGCAGCGTAGGGGGGCATGGGGCCAACGTCCTGACTTTC
CASSVGGHGANVLTF
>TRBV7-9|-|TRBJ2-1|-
TGTGCCAGCAGCTTACCGCCCTTCAATGAGCAGTTCTTC
CASSLPPFNEQFF
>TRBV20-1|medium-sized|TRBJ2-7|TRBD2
TGCAGTGCTAGAGGGACTAGCGGGGCGTTGGAGCAGTACTTC
CSARGTSGALEQYF
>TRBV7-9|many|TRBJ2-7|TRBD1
TGTGCCAGCAGCCTGGACAGGACCTACGAGCAGTACTTC
CASSLDRTYEQYF
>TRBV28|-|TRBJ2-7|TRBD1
TGTGCCAGCAAACTTGGACAGGGGTTCTACGAGCAGTACTTC
CASKLGQGFYEQYF
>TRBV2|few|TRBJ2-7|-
TGTGCCAGCAGGGGGCTCCCTCGAGAGCAGTACTTC
CASRGLPREQYF